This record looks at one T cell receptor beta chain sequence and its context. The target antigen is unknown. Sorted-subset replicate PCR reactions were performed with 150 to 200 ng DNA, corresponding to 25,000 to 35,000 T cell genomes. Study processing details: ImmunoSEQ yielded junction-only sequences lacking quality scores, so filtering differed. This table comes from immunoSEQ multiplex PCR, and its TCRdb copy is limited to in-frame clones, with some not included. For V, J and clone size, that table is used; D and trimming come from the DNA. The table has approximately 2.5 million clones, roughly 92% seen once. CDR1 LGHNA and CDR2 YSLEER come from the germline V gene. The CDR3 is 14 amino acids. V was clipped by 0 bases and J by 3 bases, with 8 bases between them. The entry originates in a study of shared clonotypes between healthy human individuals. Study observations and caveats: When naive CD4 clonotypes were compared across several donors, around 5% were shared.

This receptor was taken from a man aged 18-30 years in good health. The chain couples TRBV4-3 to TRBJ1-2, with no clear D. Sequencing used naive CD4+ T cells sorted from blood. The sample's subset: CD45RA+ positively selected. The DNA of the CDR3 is TGCGCCAGCAGCCAAGATAGCGTGTACTATGGCTACACCTTC. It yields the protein CASSQDSVYYGYTF.